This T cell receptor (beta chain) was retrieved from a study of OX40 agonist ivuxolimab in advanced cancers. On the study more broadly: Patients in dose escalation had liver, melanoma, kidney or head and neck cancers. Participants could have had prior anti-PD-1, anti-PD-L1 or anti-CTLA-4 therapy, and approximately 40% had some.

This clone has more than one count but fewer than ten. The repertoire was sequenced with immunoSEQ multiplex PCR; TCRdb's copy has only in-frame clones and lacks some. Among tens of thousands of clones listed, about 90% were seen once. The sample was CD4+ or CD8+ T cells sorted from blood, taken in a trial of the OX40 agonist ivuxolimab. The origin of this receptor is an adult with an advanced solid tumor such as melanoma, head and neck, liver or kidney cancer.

CDR3 DNA sequence: TGTGCCAGCAGCTTGAGTCCAGGCAGCAATCAGCCCCAGCATTTT. It translates to CASSLSPGSNQPQHF. This chain links TRBV5-6 with TRBJ1-5, with unresolved D. Trimming left V 1 base short and J 1 base short, with 9 bases between. Per the germline V gene, CDR1 is SGHDT and CDR2 is YYEEEE. The CDR3 loop spans 15 amino acids.